One TCR beta chain is described in this entry. No cognate antigen has been identified for it. No base-level quality is on record; no much larger clone is a single base apart. The data were obtained in a study of T cell responses to AZD1222 COVID-19 vaccine (TCRdb year 2021). Regarding the complete study: A total of 230 to 250 trial participants underwent TCR sequencing, of whom about 210 received two doses of AZD1222 and some 25 received two doses of the MenACWY control vaccine. Trial participants were enrolled into age subgroups of 18-55, 56-69 and 70-plus years, which contained about 160, 30 and 59 TCR-sequenced participants, respectively.

In light of the paper, this sample's time point label describes: about 28 days (+/-7) after the second vaccine dose. AZD1222 recipients with second doses at about 4 weeks or about 12 weeks were pooled, because spike-specific TCR depth and breadth did not differ between schedules. The vaccinee samples were drawn from two UK trials, COV001 and COV002, one of which was a single-blind randomized controlled phase 2/3 trial testing AZD1222 (ChAdOx1 nCoV-19) in healthy adults. Trial participant PBMC samples were collected at day 0 and day 28 after the second dose for TCRbeta chain sequencing. The CDR3 regions of human TCRbeta chains were subjected to immunosequencing. The source study handled its data this way. Repertoire TCRs were checked for matches against a reference library of SARS-CoV-2-specific TCRs that had been generated using the MIRA antigen-specificity platform. Breadth was defined as the fraction of unique TCRs that were SARS-CoV-2-associated, and depth was defined as the fraction of total T cells that were SARS-CoV-2-associated. Using the MIRA data, every spike-specific TCR was mapped to the spike region that the TCR reacted to and assigned to either a CD4 or a CD8 class. Log10-transformed breadth and depth values were compared by one-way ANOVA with Sidak's multiple comparisons tests. Here the immuneACCESS table is served through TCRdb, limited to in-frame sequences with V and J called. Missing clones are a known gap in these copies; in checked studies unresolved V genes cover under half, and the rest lacks a known reason. The V and J calls and clone size were taken over from that table, and D and trimming were inferred from the DNA. The sample includes about 200,000 clones, with under 95% observed a single time. The ten largest account for roughly 0.99% of the sample.

From cysteine to phenylalanine, the CDR3 is 14 amino acids long. CDR3 DNA only is kept here, 42 bases in frame from base 1. V loses 6 bases, J loses 0 bases, and the germline ends lie 11 bases apart. From the germline V gene, CDR1 is KGHSH and CDR2 is LQKENI. General study outcomes and caveats: The whole spike protein was spanned by vaccine-associated CD4 TCRs, and dominant responses were seen in regions 160-218 and 743-854. Conclusions about previously exposed vaccinees were limited because only five to seven AZD1222 recipients were SARS-CoV-2 seropositive at baseline. The 56-69-year group was small, and its depth increase did not reach significance, likely because of low power. After two AZD1222 doses, spike-specific TCR breadth and depth were significantly higher than at day 0 and than in MenACWY recipients. Because no day 14 peak-response samples were available, the repertoires could be characterized only after the peak T cell response. Most participants were white British and females outnumbered males, and the authors suggested that clonal diversity may have been underestimated. Reportedly, almost half of the unique spike-specific TCRs recognized epitopes lying outside the regions that are mutated in the B.1.351 and B.1.1.7 variants.

Recombination joined TRBV18 with TRBJ1-1; a tentative D call is TRBD1 (6 bases match). This clonotype was sampled from an adult who received the AZD1222 COVID-19 vaccine. This sample comprised peripheral blood, obtained 28 days after the second AZD1222 dose. The CDR3: CASSWTEMNTEAFF. The base sequence is TGTGCCAGCTCCTGGACAGAGATGAACACTGAAGCTTTCTTT.